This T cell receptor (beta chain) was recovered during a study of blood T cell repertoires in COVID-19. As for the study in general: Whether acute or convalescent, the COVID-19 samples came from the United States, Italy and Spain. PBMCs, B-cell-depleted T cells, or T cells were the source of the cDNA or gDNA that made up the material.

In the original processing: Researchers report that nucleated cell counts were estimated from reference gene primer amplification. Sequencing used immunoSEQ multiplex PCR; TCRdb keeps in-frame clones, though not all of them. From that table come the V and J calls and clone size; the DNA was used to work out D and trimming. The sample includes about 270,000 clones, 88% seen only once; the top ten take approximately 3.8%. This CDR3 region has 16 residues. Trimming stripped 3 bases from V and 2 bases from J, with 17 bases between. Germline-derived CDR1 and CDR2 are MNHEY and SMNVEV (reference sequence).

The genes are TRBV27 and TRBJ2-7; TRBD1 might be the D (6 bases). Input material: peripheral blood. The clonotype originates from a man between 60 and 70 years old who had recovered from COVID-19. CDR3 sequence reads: CASSFTDRKPAYEQYF. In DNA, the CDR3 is TGTGCCAGCAGTTTTACAGACAGGAAGCCAGCCTACGAGCAGTACTTC.